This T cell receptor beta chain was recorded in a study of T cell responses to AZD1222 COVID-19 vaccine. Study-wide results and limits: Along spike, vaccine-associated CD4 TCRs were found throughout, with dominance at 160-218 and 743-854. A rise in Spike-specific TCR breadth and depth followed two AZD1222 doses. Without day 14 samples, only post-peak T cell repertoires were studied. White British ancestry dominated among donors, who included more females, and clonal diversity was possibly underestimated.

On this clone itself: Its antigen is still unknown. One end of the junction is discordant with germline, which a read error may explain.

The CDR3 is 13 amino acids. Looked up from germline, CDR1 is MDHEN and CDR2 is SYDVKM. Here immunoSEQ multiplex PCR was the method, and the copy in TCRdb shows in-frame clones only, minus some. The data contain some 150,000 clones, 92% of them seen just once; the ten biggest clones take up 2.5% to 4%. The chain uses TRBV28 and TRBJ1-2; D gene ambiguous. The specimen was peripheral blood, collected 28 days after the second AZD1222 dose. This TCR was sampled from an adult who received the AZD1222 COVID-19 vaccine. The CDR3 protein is CASSLVADSSWAF. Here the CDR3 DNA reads TGTGCCAGCAGTTTAGTGGCCGACTCCTCCTGGGCCTTC.